One and the same sample provided the 17 T cell receptor beta chains below, sequenced in a study of blood T cell repertoires in COVID-19 (dated by TCRdb to about 2020). Library construction relied on the immunoSEQ multiplex PCR assay. TCRdb's version of the immuneACCESS table is confined to in-frame rearrangements and falls short of the full clone set. An unresolved V gene accounts for under half of the shortfall where checked; the remainder is of unknown origin. The sample contains around 240,000 clones, 80% to 90% of them found a single time. 1.9% of the sample lies in the top ten. The sequenced material came from PBMCs or T cells enriched from blood (not recorded which). The receptors derive from a woman aged 45-65 years who had recovered from COVID-19.

V usage is TRBV7-9 and J usage is TRBJ2-7; 8 bases fit TRBD2. Germline loops: CDR1 SEHNR, CDR2 FQNEAQ (reference sequence). With 1 base clipped from V and 10 bases from J, the junction kept 9 bases outside the gene matches. CDR3 size: 14 residues. DNA for the CDR3: TGTGCCAGCAGCTTAGAGCGGGAGCACCGCCAACAGTACTTC. Its translation: CASSLEREHRQQYF.

The genes are TRBV2 and TRBJ2-2; D might be TRBD2 (5 bases). This CDR3 spans 14 amino acids. The V end was cut by 5 bases, the J end by 4 bases, with 11 bases between. CDR1 SNHLY and CDR2 FYNNEI come from the germline V gene. The CDR3 DNA is TGTGCCAGCAGTAGGCTAGCCGCCACCGGGGAGCTGTTTTTT. It is translated as CASSRLAATGELFF.

The chain has TRBV2 and TRBJ2-2, with D possibly TRBD2 on 6 matching bases. The V gene's germline CDR1 is SNHLY and CDR2 FYNNEI. The CDR3 sequence is 15 residues long. Trimming removed 9 bases at V and 1 base at J, with 15 bases between. The CDR3 bases are TGTGCCAGTACCCCGGGACTGCTGAACACCGGGGAGCTGTTTTTT. Protein sequence: CASTPGLLNTGELFF.

The CDR3 DNA sequence: TGTGCCATCAGCGGGACTAGCGGGAGGGATGAGCAGTTCTTC. Translating it yields CAISGTSGRDEQFF. V usage is TRBV10-3 and J usage is TRBJ2-1; 16 bases are a match to TRBD2. Trimming removed 6 bases from V and 8 bases from J; junction bases left unmatched: 1. The CDR3 is 14 residues long. The V gene's germline CDR1 is ENHRY and CDR2 SYGVKD.

The chain uses TRBV6-4 and TRBJ1-5, with 7 bases matching TRBD1. CDR1 and CDR2 from the germline V gene are MRHNA and SNTAGT. The V segment lost 7 bases and the J segment 4 bases; nucleotides outside the gene matches: 7. The CDR3 contains 14 residues. The CDR3 DNA sequence: TGTGCCAGCAACAAGTTGGACAGGAATCAGCCCCAGCATTTT. It encodes CASNKLDRNQPQHF.

V gene TRBV7-2 combines with J gene TRBJ2-7; D unresolved. Trimming left V 2 bases short and J 1 base short, with 12 bases between. The germline CDR1 and CDR2 sequences are SGHTA and FQGNSA. The CDR3 length is 15 residues. CDR3: CASSLLILDSYEQYF. The CDR3 bases are TGTGCCAGCAGCTTATTAATTTTAGATTCCTACGAGCAGTACTTC. The whole variable domain, filled in from reference TRBV7-2 and TRBJ2-7, reads GAGVSQSPSNKVTEKGKDVELRCDPISGHTALYWYRQSLGQGLEFLIYFQGNSAPDKSGLPSDRFSAERTGGSVSTLTIQRTQQEDSAVYLCASSLLILDSYEQYFGPGTRLTVT.

The chain couples TRBV11-2 to TRBJ2-3, with a weak D call TRBD2 (6 bases). The CDR3 has 17 residues. Germline CDR1 is SGHAT and CDR2 is FQNNGV. V lost 1 base and J lost 2, with 16 bases in between. The DNA for the CDR3 is TGTGCCAGCAGCTTAGTTCCCGGGAGACCTACCACAGATACGCAGTATTTT. Its protein product is CASSLVPGRPTTDTQYF.

The chain uses TRBV28 and TRBJ1-5; 9 bases line up with TRBD1. The length of the CDR3 is 14 residues. V dropped 5 bases and J dropped 2; count of bases not matched to a gene: 1. The germline gives CDR1 MDHEN, CDR2 SYDVKM. The CDR3 DNA is TGTGCCAGCAGTAGGACAGGGGGCAATCAGCCCCAGCATTTT. It translates to CASSRTGGNQPQHF.

The rearrangement links TRBV4-1 to TRBJ2-5; 9 bases match TRBD2. The CDR3 runs to 15 residues. CDR1 is MGHRA and CDR2 is YSYEKL in the germline V gene. Unmatched junction bases numbered 1, after V lost 1 base and J lost 1 base. The CDR3 is CASSQGTSVQETQYF. The CDR3 DNA follows: TGCGCCAGCAGCCAAGGGACTAGCGTCCAAGAGACCCAGTACTTC.

This sequence joins TRBV3-1 (or the pseudogene TRBV3-2) and TRBJ1-2; D is possibly TRBD1 (5 bases). The germline V gene encodes CDR1 LGHDT and CDR2 YNNKEL (reference sequence). The CDR3 runs to 14 residues. Trimming stripped 6 bases from V and 4 bases from J, with 15 bases between. The CDR3 loop is CASRPTQGAYGYTF. The DNA for the CDR3 is TGTGCCAGCAGGCCAACGCAGGGCGCCTATGGCTACACCTTC.

J is TRBJ2-2 and V is TRBV28; TRBD2 might be the D (5 bases). The CDR3 sequence is 17 residues long. Germline values: CDR1 MDHEN, CDR2 SYDVKM. V shed 0 bases and J shed 1 base, with 12 bases lying between them. The DNA for the CDR3 is TGTGCCAGCAGTTTATGGGGCGGGCTGATGAACACCGGGGAGCTGTTTTTT. Its translation: CASSLWGGLMNTGELFF.

J is TRBJ1-1 and V is TRBV10-1; TRBD1 matches at 7 bases. Germline V CDR1 and CDR2: WNHNN, SYGVQD (reference sequence). V was clipped by 2 bases and J by 1 base; unmatched bases: 7. The CDR3 has 16 amino acids. The CDR3 here is CASSEGTAAANTEAFF. Here the CDR3 DNA reads TGCGCCAGCAGTGAGGGGACAGCAGCTGCGAACACTGAAGCTTTCTTT.

The V gene is TRBV7-9, the J gene TRBJ2-2; a weak D match, TRBD1 (5 bases). With 1 base removed from V and 5 bases from J, the gap between germline ends came to 5 bases. The germline V gene encodes CDR1 SEHNR and CDR2 FQNEAQ (reference sequence). CDR3 length equals 13 residues. CDR3 coding DNA: TGTGCCAGCAGCTTAGAGGGGACCGGGGAGCTGTTTTTT. It codes for CASSLEGTGELFF.

V gene TRBV29-1 combines with J gene TRBJ2-1, with a weak D call TRBD1 (6 bases). Germline V lookup: CDR1 SQVTM, CDR2 ANQGSEA. Trimming removed 5 bases at V and 5 bases at J, with 10 bases between. This CDR3 has 12 amino acids. The CDR3 DNA reads TGCAGCGTTTTTGGACAGAACAATGAGCAGTTCTTC. Amino acids: CSVFGQNNEQFF.

The rearrangement links TRBV5-1 to TRBJ2-7, with D possibly being TRBD1 (5 bases). The CDR3 runs to 14 residues. Germline V gene lookup returns CDR1 SGHRS and CDR2 YFSETQ. Trimming removed 1 base from V and 2 bases from J, with 10 bases in between. The CDR3 DNA sequence: TGCGCCAGCAGCTTGTATTCAGGGACCTACGAGCAGTACTTC. Its translation: CASSLYSGTYEQYF.

Of note for this clone: This same CDR3 is encoded by further DNA sequences in the sample. The gene calls are TRBV14 and TRBJ2-7; D remains ambiguous. The germline CDR1 and CDR2 sequences are SGHDN and FVKESK. CDR3 length: 11 residues. Trimming took off 4 bases at V and 3 bases at J, with 4 bases between the two ends. The DNA of the CDR3 is TGTGCCAGCAGCCCCTACTACGAGCAGTACTTC. Protein: CASSPYYEQYF.

The chain carries TRBV28 and TRBJ1-4; TRBD1 agrees at 7 bases. The J segment lost 5 bases and the V segment lost 6 bases, leaving 6 bases of the junction unmatched. CDR1 is MDHEN and CDR2 is SYDVKM in the germline V gene. This CDR3 is 14 amino acids long. The CDR3 sequence is CASRSGTENEKLFF. The DNA of the CDR3 is TGTGCCAGCAGATCCGGGACAGAGAATGAAAAACTGTTTTTT.